The 23 T cell receptor beta chains below all came from one sample that was sequenced in a study of shared clonotypes between healthy human individuals. Some clones are missing from TCRdb's copy, which holds only in-frame ones; the method was immunoSEQ multiplex PCR. The sample lists about 300,000 clones; approximately 74% were seen once. The specimen was memory CD4+ T cells sorted from blood. As to subset: CD45RA-negative fraction. The origin of the receptors is a man under 40 in good health.

DNA of the CDR3: TGTGCCAGCAGCTTAATCCGCACCGGGCAGGGCAATTCCTACGAGCAGTACTTC. Its translation is CASSLIRTGQGNSYEQYF. The chain couples TRBV5-5 to TRBJ2-7; a possible D gene is TRBD1 (5 bases). V was cut by 2 bases and J by 1 base, with 22 bases left in between. The CDR3 covers 18 residues. Germline V gene sequence: CDR1 SGHKS, CDR2 YYEKEE (reference sequence).

This clone was found once. The CDR3 DNA follows: TGTGCCAGCAGCCGGGGCCTCTCCTACGAGCAGTACTTC. It translates to CASSRGLSYEQYF. The V gene is TRBV5-4, the J gene TRBJ2-7, with D perhaps assigned TRBD1 or TRBD2 (5 bases each). The V end lost 4 bases, the J end lost 0 bases, and 8 bases lay between the germline ends. Germline CDR1 and CDR2: SGHNT and YYREEE (reference sequence). The CDR3 is 13 residues long. The complete variable domain, with remaining parts taken from reference TRBV5-4 and TRBJ2-7, reads ETGVTQSPTHLIKTRGQQVTLRCSSQSGHNTVSWYQQALGQGPQFIFQYYREEENGRGNFPPRFSGLQFPNYSSELNVNALELDDSALYLCASSRGLSYEQYFGPGTRLTVT.

V gene TRBV18 combines with J gene TRBJ1-1; TRBD1 agrees at 8 bases. The CDR3 has 12 amino acids. J lost 11 bases, V lost 4 bases, and 6 bases had no gene match. In germline, CDR1 is KGHSH, CDR2 LQKENI. CDR3 region: CASSLGQGDAFF. DNA for the CDR3: TGTGCCAGCTCACTAGGACAGGGTGACGCTTTCTTT.

The V call is TRBV10-2, the J call TRBJ2-1; unclear D gene. Germline V lookup: CDR1 WSHSY, CDR2 SAAADI. Trimming cost V 2 bases and J 10 bases, with 9 bases left between them. This CDR3 has 12 residues. The CDR3 region has the DNA TGCGCCAGCAGTGAGCTGGGATTCGAGCAGTTCTTC. The encoded protein is CASSELGFEQFF.

The chain links TRBV30 to TRBJ1-4; D uncertain. The CDR3 loop spans 13 amino acids. Per germline, CDR1 GTSNPN and CDR2 SVGIG (reference sequence). V was trimmed by 2 bases and J by 4 bases, leaving 8 bases between them. CDR3 bases: TGTGCCTGGAGTAGAGCGGTTAATGAAAAACTGTTTTTT. This codes for CAWSRAVNEKLFF. The complete variable domain, with remaining parts taken from reference TRBV30 and TRBJ1-4, reads SQTIHQWPATLVQPVGSPLSLECTVEGTSNPNLYWYRQAAGRGLQLLFYSVGIGQISSEVPQNLSASRPQDRQFILSSKKLLLSDSGFYLCAWSRAVNEKLFFGSGTQLSVL.

This rearrangement joins TRBV2 to TRBJ2-3, with unresolved D. Trimming cost V 4 bases and J 2 bases, with 4 bases left between them. Germline assignment: CDR1 SNHLY and CDR2 FYNNEI. This CDR3 comprises 12 residues. In DNA, the CDR3 is TGTGCCAGCAGTGCCACCACAGATACGCAGTATTTT. It codes for CASSATTDTQYF.

This chain joins TRBV6-1 and TRBJ2-1; no reliable D call. The CDR3 runs 15 residues. Germline CDR1 is MNHNS and CDR2 is SASEGT. Between the trimmed V and J ends, which lost 2 bases and 0 bases, there was a span of 8 bases. CDR3 sequence: CASSEKLSSYNEQFF. CDR3 coding DNA: TGTGCCAGCAGTGAAAAGCTAAGCTCCTACAATGAGCAGTTCTTC.

This clone was detected a few times. This rearrangement joins TRBV9 to TRBJ2-3; tentative D call: TRBD1 (5 bases). CDR3 size: 13 residues. CDR1 is SGDLS and CDR2 is YYNGEE in the germline V gene. V shed 0 bases and J shed 3 bases, with 5 bases lying between them. The CDR3 sequence: CASSVDRTDTQYF. CDR3 bases: TGTGCCAGCAGCGTAGACAGGACAGATACGCAGTATTTT.

This CDR3 reads CASSLGTSGGTYNEQFF. The CDR3 DNA reads as TGTGCCAGCAGCTTAGGGACTAGCGGAGGAACCTACAATGAGCAGTTCTTC. This sequence joins TRBV11-2 and TRBJ2-1, with TRBD2 matching over 10 bases. Germline V gene lookup returns CDR1 SGHAT and CDR2 FQNNGV. The CDR3 loop spans 17 amino acids. Germline trimming cut 1 base from V and 2 bases from J; bases unmatched to any gene: 5.

This chain joins TRBV10-3 and TRBJ1-1, with no clear D. V dropped 2 bases and J dropped 4 bases, with 11 bases sitting between them. The CDR3 spans 14 residues. The V gene's germline CDR1 is ENHRY and CDR2 SYGVKD. CDR3 DNA: TGTGCCATCAGTGAGGAGGGCGCTGGCACTGAAGCTTTCTTT. It encodes CAISEEGAGTEAFF.

This clone showed up just a few times. V gene TRBV29-1 combines with J gene TRBJ2-7; tentatively, D is TRBD1 (5 bases). The ends were cut back, 5 bases at V and 4 bases at J, with 12 bases in the middle. The CDR3 totals 12 residues. CDR1 is SQVTM and CDR2 is ANQGSEA in the germline V gene. The CDR3 DNA sequence: TGCAGCGTTAGCAGGGATGGGTACGAGCAGTACTTC. Amino acids: CSVSRDGYEQYF.

This chain links TRBV28 with TRBJ1-2, with a possible D match to TRBD1 (5 bases). Between the trimmed V and J ends, which lost 5 bases and 0 bases, there was a span of 16 bases. In germline, CDR1 is MDHEN, CDR2 SYDVKM. The CDR3 is made up of 16 amino acids. The CDR3, as DNA: TGTGCCAGCAGTCCTTCCGGACACACTACTAACTATGGCTACACCTTC. Its translation is CASSPSGHTTNYGYTF.

The rearrangement links TRBV29-1 to TRBJ2-5; the match to TRBD2 covers 8 bases. V was pared by 6 bases and J by 4 bases, with 10 bases of the junction left unmatched. In germline, CDR1 is SQVTM, CDR2 ANQGSEA. The CDR3 spans 14 residues. CDR3 sequence: CSVSGTRTLETQYF. Written as DNA, the CDR3 is TGCAGCGTATCCGGGACTAGGACGTTAGAGACCCAGTACTTC.

The J gene is TRBJ2-5, the V gene TRBV30; weak D call: TRBD1 (6 bases). Germline V gene data show CDR1 as GTSNPN and CDR2 as SVGIG (reference sequence). The V gene lost 5 bases and the J gene lost 4 bases, with 17 bases spanning the gap. CDR3 length equals 14 residues. This chain's CDR3 is CAWVKRGLGETQYF. The DNA for the CDR3 is TGTGCCTGGGTGAAAAGGGGGTTGGGAGAGACCCAGTACTTC. The full variable domain, in which reference TRBV30 and TRBJ2-5 provide the parts outside the CDR3, is SQTIHQWPATLVQPVGSPLSLECTVEGTSNPNLYWYRQAAGRGLQLLFYSVGIGQISSEVPQNLSASRPQDRQFILSSKKLLLSDSGFYLCAWVKRGLGETQYFGPGTRLLVL.

V usage is TRBV18 and J usage is TRBJ2-5; D is possibly TRBD2 (5 bases). This CDR3 comprises 14 residues. Per germline, CDR1 KGHSH and CDR2 LQKENI. V was clipped by 1 base and J by 0 bases, with 6 bases between them. The CDR3 loop reads CASSPRRDQETQYF. The CDR3 region has the DNA TGTGCCAGCTCACCACGGCGGGACCAAGAGACCCAGTACTTC.

The chain couples TRBV5-1 to TRBJ2-1; 7 bases are a match to TRBD2. This CDR3 contains 15 residues. CDR1 is SGHRS, CDR2 YFSETQ, per germline. The V and J ends lost 0 bases and 2 bases, in that order; junction bases with no gene match: 2. The CDR3 nucleotides read TGCGCCAGCAGCTTGGGACTAGCCCCCTACAATGAGCAGTTCTTC. Translation gives CASSLGLAPYNEQFF.

The chain carries TRBV25-1 and TRBJ2-7; 8 nucleotides match TRBD2. Germline CDR1 MGHDK, CDR2 SYGVNS. The V segment lost 7 bases and the J segment 6 bases; nucleotides outside the gene matches: 11. The CDR3 totals 14 residues. This CDR3 is CASTALAGISEQYF. The CDR3 bases are TGTGCCAGCACTGCTCTAGCGGGTATCTCCGAGCAGTACTTC.

V and J are TRBV30 and TRBJ2-1; D call uncertain. The germline gives CDR1 GTSNPN, CDR2 SVGIG (reference sequence). The CDR3 is 11 amino acids. The V end was cut by 3 bases, the J end by 4 bases, with 4 bases between. Written as DNA, the CDR3 is TGTGCCTGGAGCACATACAATGAGCAGTTCTTC. This encodes CAWSTYNEQFF.

In its sample, this clone was seen a few times. The gene calls are TRBV2 and TRBJ1-5; 7 nucleotides match TRBD1. This CDR3 region has 13 residues. CDR1 is SNHLY and CDR2 is FYNNEI in the germline V gene. V lost 7 bases and J lost 4; bases outside the gene matches: 4. Here the CDR3 reads CASIGQANQPQHF. The CDR3, as DNA: TGTGCCAGCATTGGACAGGCGAATCAGCCCCAGCATTTT.

J is TRBJ2-7 and V is TRBV7-2; weak D call: TRBD2 (6 bases). Germline CDR1 SGHTA, CDR2 FQGNSA. This CDR3 has 12 residues. Deletions cut 6 bases from V and 6 bases from J, with 12 bases between. The CDR3 region is CASRSGYREQYF. In DNA form, the CDR3 reads TGTGCCAGCAGAAGCGGGTATCGCGAGCAGTACTTC.

This clone was seen at least ten times. The chain is built from TRBV4-1 and TRBJ2-2; D unresolved. The germline CDR1 and CDR2 sequences are MGHRA and YSYEKL. The CDR3 has 14 residues. The ends were cut back, 6 bases at V and 7 bases at J, with 15 bases in the middle. CDR3 bases: TGCGCCAGCAGGGTCGGGCAGTACGACGGGGAGCTGTTTTTT. Translated, it gives CASRVGQYDGELFF.

In this sample, this clone turned up once. The gene calls are TRBV6-6 and TRBJ2-3; D is undetermined. The CDR3 totals 13 residues. Per the germline V gene, CDR1 is MNHNY and CDR2 is SVGAGI (reference sequence). V lost 1 base and J lost 3, with 5 bases in between. The CDR3 DNA follows: TGTGCCAGCAGTTACTTTTCGACAGATACGCAGTATTTT. Translated, it gives CASSYFSTDTQYF.

The chain is built from TRBV7-9 and TRBJ1-3; TRBD1 matches 7 bases. Germline CDR1 reads SEHNR; CDR2 reads FQNEAQ (reference sequence). V was pared by 2 bases and J by 2 bases, with 3 bases of the junction left unmatched. The length of the CDR3 is 15 residues. CDR3 nucleotide sequence: TGTGCCAGCAGCTTAAGACAGGGAACTGGAAACACCATATATTTT. Its protein is CASSLRQGTGNTIYF.